This TCR beta chain was obtained from a study of blood T cell repertoires in COVID-19. Across the study: Both acute and convalescent COVID-19 samples were obtained from the United States, Italy and Spain. T cells, B-cell-depleted T cells, or PBMCs provided the cDNA or gDNA that served as material.

Original analysis: The assay estimated nucleated cells by amplifying reference gene primers. Assay used: immunoSEQ multiplex PCR; TCRdb lists only in-frame clones, some missing. D and trimming come from the DNA, and the V and J calls and clone size come from that table. The table shows about 140,000 clones, with around 80% occurring only once. Sequenced input: peripheral blood. The sequence was obtained from a woman of 80 years or more with active or convalescent COVID-19.

The chain's CDR3 is CASSPPGTGKQDTQYF. The CDR3 DNA follows: TGTGCCAGCTCACCGCCCGGGACAGGGAAACAGGATACGCAGTATTTT. The genes are TRBV18 and TRBJ2-3, with 9 bases fitting TRBD1. After removal of 3 bases from V and 6 bases from J, the junction contained 10 bases not matched to a gene. The CDR3 is 16 residues long. Per germline, CDR1 KGHSH and CDR2 LQKENI.